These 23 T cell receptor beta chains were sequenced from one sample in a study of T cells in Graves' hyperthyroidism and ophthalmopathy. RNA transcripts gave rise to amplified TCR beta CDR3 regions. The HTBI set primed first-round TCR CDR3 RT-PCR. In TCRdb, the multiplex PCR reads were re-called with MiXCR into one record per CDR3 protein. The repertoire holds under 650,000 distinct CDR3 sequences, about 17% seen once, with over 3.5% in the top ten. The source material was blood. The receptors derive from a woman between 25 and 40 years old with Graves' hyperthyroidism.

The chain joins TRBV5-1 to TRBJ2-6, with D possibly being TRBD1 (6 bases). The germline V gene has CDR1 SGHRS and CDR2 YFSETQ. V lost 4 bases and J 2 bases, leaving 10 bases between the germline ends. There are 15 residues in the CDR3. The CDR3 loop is CASSPNRAGANVLTF. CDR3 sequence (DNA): TGCGCCAGCAGCCCCAACAGGGCTGGGGCCAACGTCCTGACTTTC.

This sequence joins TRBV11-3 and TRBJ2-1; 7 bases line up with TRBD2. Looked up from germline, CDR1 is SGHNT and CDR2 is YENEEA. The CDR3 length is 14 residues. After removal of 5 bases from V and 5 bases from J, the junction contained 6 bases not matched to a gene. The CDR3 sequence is CASSPRTRDNEQFF. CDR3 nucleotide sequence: TGTGCCAGCAGCCCGCGGACTAGAGACAATGAGCAGTTCTTC.

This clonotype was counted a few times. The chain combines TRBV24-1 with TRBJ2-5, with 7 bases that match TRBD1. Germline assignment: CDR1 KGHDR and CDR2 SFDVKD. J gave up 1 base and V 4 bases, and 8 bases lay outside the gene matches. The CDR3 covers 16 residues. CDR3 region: CATSDIKTGAQETQYF. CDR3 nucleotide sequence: TGTGCCACCAGTGACATAAAAACAGGGGCCCAAGAGACCCAGTACTTC.

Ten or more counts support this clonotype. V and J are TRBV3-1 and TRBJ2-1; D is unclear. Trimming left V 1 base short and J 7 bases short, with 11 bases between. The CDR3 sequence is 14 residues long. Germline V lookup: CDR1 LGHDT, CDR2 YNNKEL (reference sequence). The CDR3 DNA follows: TGTGCCAGCAGCCAAGGCATGGGGTTGAATGAGCAGTTCTTC. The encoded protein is CASSQGMGLNEQFF.

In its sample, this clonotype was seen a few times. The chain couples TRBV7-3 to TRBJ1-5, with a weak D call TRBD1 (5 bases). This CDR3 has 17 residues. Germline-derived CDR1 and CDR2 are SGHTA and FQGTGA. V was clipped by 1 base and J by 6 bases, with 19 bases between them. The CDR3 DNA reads TGTGCCAGCAGCTTAATGGGGTGGTGGGACCGGTCTCAGCCCCAGCATTTT. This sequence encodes CASSLMGWWDRSQPQHF.

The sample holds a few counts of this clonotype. CDR3 protein: CASSVTSSGSVHEQYF. DNA for the CDR3: TGTGCCAGCAGCGTAACGTCTAGCGGGAGCGTCCACGAGCAGTACTTC. The rearrangement links TRBV9 to TRBJ2-7; 10 bases are shared with TRBD2. This CDR3 has 16 amino acids. J lost 5 bases, V lost 1 base, and 9 bases had no gene match. The V gene's germline CDR1 is SGDLS and CDR2 YYNGEE.

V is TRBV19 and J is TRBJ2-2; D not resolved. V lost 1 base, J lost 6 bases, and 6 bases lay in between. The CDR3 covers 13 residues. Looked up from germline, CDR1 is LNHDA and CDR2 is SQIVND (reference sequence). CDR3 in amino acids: CASSIVRAGELFF. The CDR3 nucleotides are TGTGCCAGTAGTATAGTTAGGGCCGGGGAGCTGTTTTTT.

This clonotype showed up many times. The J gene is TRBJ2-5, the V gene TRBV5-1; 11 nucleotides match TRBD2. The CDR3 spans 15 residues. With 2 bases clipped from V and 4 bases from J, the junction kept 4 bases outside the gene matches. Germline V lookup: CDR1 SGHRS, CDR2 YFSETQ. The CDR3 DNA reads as TGCGCCAGCAGCTTTGGTAGCGGGAGGGCAGAGACCCAGTACTTC. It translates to CASSFGSGRAETQYF.

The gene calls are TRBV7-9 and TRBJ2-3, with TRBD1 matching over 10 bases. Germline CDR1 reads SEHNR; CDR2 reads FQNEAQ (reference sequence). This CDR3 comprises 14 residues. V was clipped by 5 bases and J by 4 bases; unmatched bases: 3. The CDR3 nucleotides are TGTGCCAGCAGCGCAGACAGGGGGCCAGATACGCAGTATTTT. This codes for CASSADRGPDTQYF.

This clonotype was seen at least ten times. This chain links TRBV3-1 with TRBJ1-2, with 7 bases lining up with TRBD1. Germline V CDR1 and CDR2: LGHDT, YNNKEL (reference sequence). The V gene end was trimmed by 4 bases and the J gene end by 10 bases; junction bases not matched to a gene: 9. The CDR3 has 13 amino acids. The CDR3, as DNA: TGTGCCAGCAGCCTACAGGGGCGGGGTGACTACACCTTC. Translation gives CASSLQGRGDYTF.

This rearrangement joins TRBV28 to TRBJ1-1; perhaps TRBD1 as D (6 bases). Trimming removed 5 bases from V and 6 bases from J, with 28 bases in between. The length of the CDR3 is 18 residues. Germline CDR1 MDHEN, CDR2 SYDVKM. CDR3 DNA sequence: TGTGCCAGCAGTATATACCAGACAGGAGGCACCTCCCCTCCTGAAGCTTTCTTT. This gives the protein CASSIYQTGGTSPPEAFF.

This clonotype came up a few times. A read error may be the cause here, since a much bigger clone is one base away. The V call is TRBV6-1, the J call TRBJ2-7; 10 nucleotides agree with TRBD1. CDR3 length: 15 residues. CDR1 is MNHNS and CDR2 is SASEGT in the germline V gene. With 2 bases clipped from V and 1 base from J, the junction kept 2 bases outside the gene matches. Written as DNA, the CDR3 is TGTGCCAGCAGTGAATGGGGACAGGGGTCCTACGAGCAGTACTTC. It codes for CASSEWGQGSYEQYF.

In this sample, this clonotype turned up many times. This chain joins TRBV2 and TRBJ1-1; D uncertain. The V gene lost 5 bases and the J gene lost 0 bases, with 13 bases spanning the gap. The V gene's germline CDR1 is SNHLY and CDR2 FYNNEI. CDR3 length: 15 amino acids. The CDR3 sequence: CASSPLEGMNTEAFF. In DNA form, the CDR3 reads TGTGCCAGCAGTCCCCTTGAAGGGATGAACACTGAAGCTTTCTTT.

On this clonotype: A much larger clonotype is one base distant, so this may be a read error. The CDR3 DNA is TGCAGCGTTGGGAGGGTGGACACTGAAGCTCTCTTT. This translates into CSVGRVDTEALF. The V call is TRBV29-1, the J call TRBJ1-1; TRBD1 is a possible D gene (5 bases). Germline V lookup: CDR1 SQVTM, CDR2 ANQGSEA. The CDR3 is made up of 12 amino acids.

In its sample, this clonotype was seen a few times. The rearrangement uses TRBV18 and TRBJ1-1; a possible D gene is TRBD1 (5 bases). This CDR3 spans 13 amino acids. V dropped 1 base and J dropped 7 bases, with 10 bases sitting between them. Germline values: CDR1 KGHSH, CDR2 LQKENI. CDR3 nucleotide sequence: TGTGCCAGCTCACCACGAGGGACGGGTGAAGCTTTCTTT. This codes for CASSPRGTGEAFF.

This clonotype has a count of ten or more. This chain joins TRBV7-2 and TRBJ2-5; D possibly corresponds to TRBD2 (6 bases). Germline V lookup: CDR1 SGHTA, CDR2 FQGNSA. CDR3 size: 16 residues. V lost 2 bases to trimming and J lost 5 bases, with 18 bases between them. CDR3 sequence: CASSLNYERAGETQYF. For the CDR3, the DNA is TGTGCCAGCAGCTTAAATTACGAGCGGGCCGGGGAGACCCAGTACTTC. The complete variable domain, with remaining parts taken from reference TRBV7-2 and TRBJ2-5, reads GAGVSQSPSNKVTEKGKDVELRCDPISGHTALYWYRQSLGQGLEFLIYFQGNSAPDKSGLPSDRFSAERTGGSVSTLTIQRTQQEDSAVYLCASSLNYERAGETQYFGPGTRLLVL.

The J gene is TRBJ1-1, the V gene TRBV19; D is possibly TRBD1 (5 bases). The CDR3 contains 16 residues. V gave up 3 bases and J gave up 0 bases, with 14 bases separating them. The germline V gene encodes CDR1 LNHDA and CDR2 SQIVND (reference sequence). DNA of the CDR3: TGTGCCAGTAGTATGGGACTGCCGGACCTGAACACTGAAGCTTTCTTT. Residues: CASSMGLPDLNTEAFF.

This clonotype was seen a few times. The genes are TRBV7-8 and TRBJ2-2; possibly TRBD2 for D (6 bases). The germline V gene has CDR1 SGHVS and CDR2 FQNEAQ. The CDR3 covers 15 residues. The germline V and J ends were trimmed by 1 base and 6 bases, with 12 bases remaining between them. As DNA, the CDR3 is TGTGCCAGCAGCTTAGTGGTAGCGGTCCCCGGGGAGCTGTTTTTT. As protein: CASSLVVAVPGELFF.

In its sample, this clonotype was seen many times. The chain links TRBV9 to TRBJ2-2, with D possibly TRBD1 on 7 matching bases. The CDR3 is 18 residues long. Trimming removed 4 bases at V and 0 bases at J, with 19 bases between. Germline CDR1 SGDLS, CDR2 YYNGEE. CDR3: CASSPAGTERTNTGELFF. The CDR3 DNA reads TGTGCCAGCAGCCCCGCGGGGACAGAACGGACGAACACCGGGGAGCTGTTTTTT. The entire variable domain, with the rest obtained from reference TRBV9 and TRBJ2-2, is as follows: DSGVTQTPKHLITATGQRVTLRCSPRSGDLSVYWYQQSLDQGLQFLIQYYNGEERAKGNILERFSAQQFPDLHSELNLSSLELGDSALYFCASSPAGTERTNTGELFFGEGSRLTVL.

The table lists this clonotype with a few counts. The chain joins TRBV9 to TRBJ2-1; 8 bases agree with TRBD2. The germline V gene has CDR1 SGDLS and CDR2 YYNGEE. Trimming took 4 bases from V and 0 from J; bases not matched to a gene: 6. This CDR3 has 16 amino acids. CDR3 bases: TGTGCCAGCAGCCCTTATAGCGGGAACTCCTACAATGAGCAGTTCTTC. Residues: CASSPYSGNSYNEQFF.

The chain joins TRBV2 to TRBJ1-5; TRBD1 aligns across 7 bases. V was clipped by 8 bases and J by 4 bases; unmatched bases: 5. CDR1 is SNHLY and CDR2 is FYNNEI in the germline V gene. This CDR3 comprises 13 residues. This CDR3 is CASVQGRNQPQHF. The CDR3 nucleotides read TGTGCCAGCGTACAGGGGAGAAATCAGCCCCAGCATTTT. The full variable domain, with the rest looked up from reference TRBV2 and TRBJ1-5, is EPEVTQTPSHQVTQMGQEVILRCVPISNHLYFYWYRQILGQKVEFLVSFYNNEISEKSEIFDDQFSVERPDGSNFTLKIRSTKLEDSAMYFCASVQGRNQPQHFGDGTRLSIL.

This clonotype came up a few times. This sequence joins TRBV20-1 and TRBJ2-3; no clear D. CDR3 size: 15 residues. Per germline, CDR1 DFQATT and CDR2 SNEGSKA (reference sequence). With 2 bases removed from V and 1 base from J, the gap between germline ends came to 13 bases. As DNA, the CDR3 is TGCAGTGCTAGACGCTATTCGAACGGCACAGATACGCAGTATTTT. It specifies CSARRYSNGTDTQYF.

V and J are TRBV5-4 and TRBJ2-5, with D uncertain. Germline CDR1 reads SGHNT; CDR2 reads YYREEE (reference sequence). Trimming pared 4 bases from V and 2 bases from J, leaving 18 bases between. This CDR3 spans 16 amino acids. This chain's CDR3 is CASSPDGSFIQETQYF. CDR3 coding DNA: TGTGCCAGCAGCCCGGACGGGTCTTTTATACAAGAGACCCAGTACTTC.